Listed here is a single T cell receptor (beta chain). The PCR made use of 60 Vbeta and 13 Jbeta primers. Sequenced by immunoSEQ multiplex PCR; TCRdb stores in-frame clones only, minus some. The table has about 160,000 clones, 82% seen once; the top ten hold around 10%. The sample comes from a study of cytomegalovirus exposure and HLA in healthy donors. Per germline, CDR1 SGHRS and CDR2 YFSETQ. V shed 7 bases, J shed 0 bases, and the junction held 8 bases outside the gene matches. The CDR3 has 15 residues. This TCR derives from a man aged 45-65 years in good health and CMV-seropositive. Material for sequencing was PBMCs. This chain uses TRBV5-1 with TRBJ2-3; 7 nucleotides match TRBD2. The CDR3 here is CASWEGFTSTDTQYF. In DNA, the CDR3 is TGCGCCAGCTGGGAGGGCTTCACTAGCACAGATACGCAGTATTTT.